This T cell receptor beta chain was identified in a study of T cells in localized non-small cell lung cancer. Germline CDR1 and CDR2: MGHDK and SYGVNS. This CDR3 has 14 residues. With 4 bases removed from V and 4 bases from J, the gap between germline ends came to 13 bases. Only in-frame clones appear in the TCRdb table, and some are missing; sequencing was by immunoSEQ multiplex PCR. The data show some 50,000 clones, about 76% seen once. The sequence was collected from a man aged 35-75 years with stage III lung adenocarcinoma. This specimen was peripheral blood mononuclear cells, taken before any cancer treatment. The genes are TRBV25-1 and TRBJ2-5, with D tentatively TRBD1 or TRBD2 (7 bases each). This CDR3 reads CASSAAGGGETQYF. The CDR3 DNA follows: TGTGCCAGCAGTGCGGCAGGGGGGGGAGAGACCCAGTACTTC.